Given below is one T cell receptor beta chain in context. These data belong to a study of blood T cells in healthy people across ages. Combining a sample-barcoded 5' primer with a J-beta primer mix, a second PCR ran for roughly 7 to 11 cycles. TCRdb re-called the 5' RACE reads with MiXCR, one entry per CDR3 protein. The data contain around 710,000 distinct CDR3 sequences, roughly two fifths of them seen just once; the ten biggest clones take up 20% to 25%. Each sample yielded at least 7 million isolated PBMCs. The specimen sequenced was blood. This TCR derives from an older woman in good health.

CDR3 loop: CASSQEWGRTSETQYF. The CDR3 DNA follows: TGTGCCAGCAGCCAAGAGTGGGGAAGGACTAGCGAGACCCAGTACTTC. The genes are TRBV7-2 and TRBJ2-5; the match to TRBD2 covers 8 bases. CDR3 length: 16 residues. Unmatched junction bases numbered 13, after V lost 5 bases and J lost 5 bases. Looked up from germline, CDR1 is SGHTA and CDR2 is FQGNSA.